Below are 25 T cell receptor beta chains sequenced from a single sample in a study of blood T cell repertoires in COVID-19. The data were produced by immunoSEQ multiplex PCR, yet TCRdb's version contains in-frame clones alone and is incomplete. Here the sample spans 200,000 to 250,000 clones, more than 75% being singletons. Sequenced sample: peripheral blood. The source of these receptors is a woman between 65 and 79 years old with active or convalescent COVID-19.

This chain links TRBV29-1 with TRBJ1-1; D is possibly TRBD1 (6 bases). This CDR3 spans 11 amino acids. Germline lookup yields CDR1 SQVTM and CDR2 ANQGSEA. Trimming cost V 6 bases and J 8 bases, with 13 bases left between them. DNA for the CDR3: TGCAGCGTCTGGGGTGGACAGGAAGCTTTCTTT. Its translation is CSVWGGQEAFF. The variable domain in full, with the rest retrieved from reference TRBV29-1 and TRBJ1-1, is SAVISQKPSRDICQRGTSLTIQCQVDSQVTMMFWYRQQPGQSLTLIATANQGSEATYESGFVIDKFPISRPNLTFSTLTVSNMSPEDSSIYLCSVWGGQEAFFGQGTRLTVV.

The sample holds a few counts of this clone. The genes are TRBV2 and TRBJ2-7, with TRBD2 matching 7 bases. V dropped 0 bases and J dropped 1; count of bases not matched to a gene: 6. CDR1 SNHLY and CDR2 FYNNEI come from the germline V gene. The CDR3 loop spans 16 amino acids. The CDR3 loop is CASSEAPGRESYEQYF. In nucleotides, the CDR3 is TGTGCCAGCAGTGAAGCGCCGGGGCGGGAGTCCTACGAGCAGTACTTC. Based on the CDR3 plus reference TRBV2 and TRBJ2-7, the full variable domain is EPEVTQTPSHQVTQMGQEVILRCVPISNHLYFYWYRQILGQKVEFLVSFYNNEISEKSEIFDDQFSVERPDGSNFTLKIRSTKLEDSAMYFCASSEAPGRESYEQYFGPGTRLTVT.

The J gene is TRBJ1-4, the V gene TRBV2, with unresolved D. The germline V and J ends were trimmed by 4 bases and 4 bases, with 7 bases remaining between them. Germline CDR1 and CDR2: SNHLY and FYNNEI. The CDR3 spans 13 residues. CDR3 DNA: TGTGCCAGCAGTGTATTACATAATGAAAAACTGTTTTTT. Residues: CASSVLHNEKLFF. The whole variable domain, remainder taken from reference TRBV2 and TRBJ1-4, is EPEVTQTPSHQVTQMGQEVILRCVPISNHLYFYWYRQILGQKVEFLVSFYNNEISEKSEIFDDQFSVERPDGSNFTLKIRSTKLEDSAMYFCASSVLHNEKLFFGSGTQLSVL.

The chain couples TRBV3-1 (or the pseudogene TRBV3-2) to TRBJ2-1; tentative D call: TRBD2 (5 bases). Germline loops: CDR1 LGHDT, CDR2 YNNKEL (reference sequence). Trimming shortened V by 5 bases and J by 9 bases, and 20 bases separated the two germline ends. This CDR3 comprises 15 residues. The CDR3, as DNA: TGTGCCAGCAGCGATAATCTAGCAATCCCAGGTGAGCAGTTCTTC. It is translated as CASSDNLAIPGEQFF.

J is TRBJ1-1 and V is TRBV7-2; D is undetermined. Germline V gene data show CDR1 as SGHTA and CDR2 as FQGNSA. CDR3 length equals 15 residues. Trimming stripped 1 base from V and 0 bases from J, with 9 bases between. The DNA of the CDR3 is TGTGCCAGCAGCTTAGGGGTGGGCATGAACACTGAAGCTTTCTTT. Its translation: CASSLGVGMNTEAFF.

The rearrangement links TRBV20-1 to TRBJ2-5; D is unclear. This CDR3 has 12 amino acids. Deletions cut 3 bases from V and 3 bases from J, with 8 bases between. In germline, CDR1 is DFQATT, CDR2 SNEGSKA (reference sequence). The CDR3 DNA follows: TGCAGTGCTAGTGGAGATGAAGAGACCCAGTACTTC. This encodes CSASGDEETQYF.

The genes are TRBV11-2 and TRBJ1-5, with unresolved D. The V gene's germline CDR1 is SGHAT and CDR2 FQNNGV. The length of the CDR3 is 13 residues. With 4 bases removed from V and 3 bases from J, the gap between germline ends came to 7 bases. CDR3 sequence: CASSSDINQPQHF. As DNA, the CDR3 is TGTGCCAGCAGCTCCGACATCAATCAGCCCCAGCATTTT.

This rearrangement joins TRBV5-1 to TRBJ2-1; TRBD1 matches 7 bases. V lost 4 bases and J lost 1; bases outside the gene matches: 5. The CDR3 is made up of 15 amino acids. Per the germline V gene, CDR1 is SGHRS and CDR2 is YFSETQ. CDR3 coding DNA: TGCGCCAGCAGCCAGGCAGGGGGTTCCTACAATGAGCAGTTCTTC. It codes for CASSQAGGSYNEQFF. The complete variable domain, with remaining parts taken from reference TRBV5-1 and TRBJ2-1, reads KAGVTQTPRYLIKTRGQQVTLSCSPISGHRSVSWYQQTPGQGLQFLFEYFSETQRNKGNFPGRFSGRQFSNSRSEMNVSTLELGDSALYLCASSQAGGSYNEQFFGPGTRLTVL.

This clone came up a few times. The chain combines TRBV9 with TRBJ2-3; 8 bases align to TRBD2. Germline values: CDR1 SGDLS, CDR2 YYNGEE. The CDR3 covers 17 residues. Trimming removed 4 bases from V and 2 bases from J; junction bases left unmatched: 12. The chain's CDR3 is CASSPRGRGASTDTQYF. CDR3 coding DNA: TGTGCCAGCAGCCCCCGGGGGCGGGGGGCCTCCACAGATACGCAGTATTTT. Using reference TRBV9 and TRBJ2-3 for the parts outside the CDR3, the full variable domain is DSGVTQTPKHLITATGQRVTLRCSPRSGDLSVYWYQQSLDQGLQFLIQYYNGEERAKGNILERFSAQQFPDLHSELNLSSLELGDSALYFCASSPRGRGASTDTQYFGPGTRLTVL.

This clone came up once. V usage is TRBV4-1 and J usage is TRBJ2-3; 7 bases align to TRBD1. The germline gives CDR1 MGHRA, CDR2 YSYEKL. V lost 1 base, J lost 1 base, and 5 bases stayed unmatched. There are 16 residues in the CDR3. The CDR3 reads CASSQAQGYGTDTQYF. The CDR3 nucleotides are TGCGCCAGCAGCCAAGCACAGGGGTACGGCACAGATACGCAGTATTTT.

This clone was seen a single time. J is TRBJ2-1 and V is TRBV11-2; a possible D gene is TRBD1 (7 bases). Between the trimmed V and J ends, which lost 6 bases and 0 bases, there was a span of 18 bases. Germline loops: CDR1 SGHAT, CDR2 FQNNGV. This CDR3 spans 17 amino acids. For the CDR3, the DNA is TGTGCCAGCAGACATCAGGGGGGCAGGAGCTCCTACAATGAGCAGTTCTTC. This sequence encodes CASRHQGGRSSYNEQFF.

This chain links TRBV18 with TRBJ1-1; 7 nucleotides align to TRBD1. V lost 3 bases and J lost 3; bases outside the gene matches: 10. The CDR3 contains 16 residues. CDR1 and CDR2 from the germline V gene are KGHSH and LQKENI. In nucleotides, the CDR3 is TGTGCCAGCTCACCTAAAATGGGGCAGGGGGACACTGAAGCTTTCTTT. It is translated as CASSPKMGQGDTEAFF. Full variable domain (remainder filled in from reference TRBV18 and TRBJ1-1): NAGVMQNPRHLVRRRGQEARLRCSPMKGHSHVYWYRQLPEEGLKFMVYLQKENIIDESGMPKERFSAEFPKEGPSILRIQQVVRGDSAAYFCASSPKMGQGDTEAFFGQGTRLTVV.

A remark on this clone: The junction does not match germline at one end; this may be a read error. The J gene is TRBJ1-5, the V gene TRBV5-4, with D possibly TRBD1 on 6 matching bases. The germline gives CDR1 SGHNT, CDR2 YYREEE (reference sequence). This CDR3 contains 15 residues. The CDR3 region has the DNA TGTGCCAGCAGCCCGGGGGGGCCGTCCAATCAGCCTCAGCATTTT. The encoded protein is CASSPGGPSNQPQHF.

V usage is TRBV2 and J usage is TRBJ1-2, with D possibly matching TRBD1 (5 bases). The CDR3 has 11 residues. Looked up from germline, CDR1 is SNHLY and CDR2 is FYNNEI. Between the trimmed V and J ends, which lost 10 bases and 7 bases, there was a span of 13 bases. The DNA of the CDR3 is TGTGCCATCCCGCAGGGTGGTGGCTACACCTTC. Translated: CAIPQGGGYTF.

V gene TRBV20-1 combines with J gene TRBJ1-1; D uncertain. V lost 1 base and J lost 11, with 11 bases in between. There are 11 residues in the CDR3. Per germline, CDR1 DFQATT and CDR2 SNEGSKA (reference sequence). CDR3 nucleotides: TGCAGTGCTAGAGGTGGAGGGATGGCTTTCTTT. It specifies CSARGGGMAFF.

In DNA, the CDR3 is TGCGCCAGCAGCCCACGAGGAAGGGGGACACTCGAACTTTATGGCTACACCTTC. Residues: CASSPRGRGTLELYGYTF. The chain couples TRBV4-1 to TRBJ1-2; perhaps TRBD1 as D (6 bases). V was cut by 4 bases and J by 5 bases, with 26 bases left in between. The CDR3 has 18 amino acids. The germline CDR1 and CDR2 sequences are MGHRA and YSYEKL.

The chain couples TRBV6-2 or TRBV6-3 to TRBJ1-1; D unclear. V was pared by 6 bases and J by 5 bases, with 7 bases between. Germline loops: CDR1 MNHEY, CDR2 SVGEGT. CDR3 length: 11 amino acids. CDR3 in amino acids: CASSPSTEAFF. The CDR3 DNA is TGTGCCAGCAGCCCCTCGACTGAAGCTTTCTTT.

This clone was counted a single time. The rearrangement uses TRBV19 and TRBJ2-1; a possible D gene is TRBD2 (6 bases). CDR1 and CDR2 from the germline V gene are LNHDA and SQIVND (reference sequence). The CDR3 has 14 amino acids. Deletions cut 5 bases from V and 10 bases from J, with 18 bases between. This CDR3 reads CASSPEDYSSEQFF. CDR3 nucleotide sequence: TGTGCCAGTAGTCCCGAGGACTATTCCAGCGAGCAGTTCTTC.

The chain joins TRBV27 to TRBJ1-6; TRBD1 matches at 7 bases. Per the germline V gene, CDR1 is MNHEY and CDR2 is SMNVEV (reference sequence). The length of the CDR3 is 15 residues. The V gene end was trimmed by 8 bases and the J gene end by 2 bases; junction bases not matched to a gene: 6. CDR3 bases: TGTGCCAGCGTCAAGGGGGCCCCCTATAATTCACCCCTCCACTTT. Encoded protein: CASVKGAPYNSPLHF.

CDR3 DNA sequence: TGTGCCAGCAACCCTCTTCCGGGAACCACCGGGGAGCTGTTTTTT. Its protein product is CASNPLPGTTGELFF. V gene TRBV9 combines with J gene TRBJ2-2, with D tentatively TRBD2 (5 bases). CDR1 is SGDLS and CDR2 is YYNGEE in the germline V gene. V lost 6 bases and J 4 bases, leaving 16 bases between the germline ends. This CDR3 contains 15 residues.

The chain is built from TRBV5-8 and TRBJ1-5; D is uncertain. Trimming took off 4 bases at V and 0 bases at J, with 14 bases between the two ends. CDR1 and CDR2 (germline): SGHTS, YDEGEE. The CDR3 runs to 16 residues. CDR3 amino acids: CASSPSVPDSNQPQHF. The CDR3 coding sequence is TGTGCCAGCAGCCCTTCAGTCCCAGATAGCAATCAGCCCCAGCATTTT.

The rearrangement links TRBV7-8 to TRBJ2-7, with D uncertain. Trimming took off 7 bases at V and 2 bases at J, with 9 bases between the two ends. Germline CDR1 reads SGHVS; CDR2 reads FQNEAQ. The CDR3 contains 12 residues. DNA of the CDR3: TGTGCCAGCATGAGTGATGCCTACGAGCAGTACTTC. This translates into CASMSDAYEQYF.

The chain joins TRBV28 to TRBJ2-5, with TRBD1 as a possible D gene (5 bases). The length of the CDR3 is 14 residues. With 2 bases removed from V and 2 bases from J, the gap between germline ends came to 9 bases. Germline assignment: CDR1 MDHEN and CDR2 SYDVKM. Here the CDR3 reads CASSLGQGQETQYF. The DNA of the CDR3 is TGTGCCAGCAGTTTAGGGCAGGGACAAGAGACCCAGTACTTC.

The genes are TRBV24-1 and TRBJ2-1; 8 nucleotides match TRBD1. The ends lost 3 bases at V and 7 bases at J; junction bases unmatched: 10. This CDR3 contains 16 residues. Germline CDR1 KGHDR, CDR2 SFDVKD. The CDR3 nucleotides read TGTGCCACCAGTGATCCAACCAGGGGGCGCGGTAATGAGCAGTTCTTC. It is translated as CATSDPTRGRGNEQFF.

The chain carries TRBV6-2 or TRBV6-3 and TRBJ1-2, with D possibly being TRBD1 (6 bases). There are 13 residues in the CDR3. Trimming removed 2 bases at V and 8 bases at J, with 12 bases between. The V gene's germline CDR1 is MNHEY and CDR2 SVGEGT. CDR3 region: CASSYGAGVGYTF. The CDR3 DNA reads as TGTGCCAGCAGTTACGGGGCAGGGGTCGGCTACACCTTC.